These 17 T cell receptor beta chains originate from one sample sequenced in a study of blood T cell repertoires in COVID-19. Assay: immunoSEQ multiplex PCR; the TCRdb copy retains only in-frame clones and omits some. The sample records about 370,000 clones, almost 90% being singletons. Sequencing input: peripheral blood. The receptors derive from a man in his late teens or twenties with active or convalescent COVID-19.

The chain is built from TRBV3-1 (or the pseudogene TRBV3-2) and TRBJ1-2; D may be TRBD1 (6 bases). CDR3 length: 16 amino acids. Looked up from germline, CDR1 is LGHDT and CDR2 is YNNKEL (reference sequence). Trimming removed 3 bases at V and 4 bases at J, with 18 bases between. The CDR3 region is CASSQQGGGLGYGYTF. CDR3 DNA sequence: TGTGCCAGCAGCCAGCAAGGCGGGGGGCTCGGCTATGGCTACACCTTC.

The chain recombines TRBV6-5 with TRBJ1-1; tentative D call: TRBD1 (5 bases). The CDR3 length is 14 residues. Germline CDR1 is MNHEY and CDR2 is SVGAGI. V was shortened by 6 bases and J by 4 bases, with 15 bases between the two germline ends. CDR3 region: CASRPSRRGTEAFF. For the CDR3, the DNA is TGTGCCAGCAGACCGAGCCGAAGGGGCACTGAAGCTTTCTTT.

This chain links TRBV4-1 with TRBJ2-4; 12 positions agree with TRBD2. The CDR3 runs 17 residues. The V segment lost 5 bases and the J segment 4 bases; nucleotides outside the gene matches: 9. Germline loops: CDR1 MGHRA, CDR2 YSYEKL. The CDR3 DNA is TGCGCCAGCAGCACAGGGACTAGCGGGTTTATGAAAAACATTCAGTACTTC. It yields the protein CASSTGTSGFMKNIQYF.

The gene calls are TRBV6-5 and TRBJ1-5; D remains unclear. CDR1 MNHEY and CDR2 SVGAGI come from the germline V gene. The CDR3 has 13 amino acids. Trimming removed 9 bases from V and 7 bases from J, with 16 bases in between. The CDR3 coding sequence is TGTGCCAGTTCTGAGTCGGTTTTGCAGCCCCAGCATTTT. Its protein product is CASSESVLQPQHF.

This chain uses TRBV21-1 with TRBJ2-2; the table names TRBD2, a call not compared with the DNA. TRBV21-1 is labeled a pseudogene. The CDR3 sequence is 18 residues long. The CDR3 nucleotides are TGTGCCAGCAGCAGACCAGACGGAGCAATTACGAACACCGGGGAGCTGTTTTTT. Amino acids: CASSRPDGAITNTGELFF.

The chain carries TRBV29-1 and TRBJ2-5; D gene uncertain. The CDR3 length is 13 residues. The germline V and J ends were trimmed by 4 bases and 5 bases, with 14 bases remaining between them. Germline V lookup: CDR1 SQVTM, CDR2 ANQGSEA. The CDR3 region is CSVVRGIDETQYF. The CDR3 DNA is TGCAGCGTTGTACGAGGTATTGACGAGACCCAGTACTTC.

The chain carries TRBV29-1 and TRBJ1-2; 7 nucleotides line up with TRBD1. Germline CDR1 SQVTM, CDR2 ANQGSEA. This CDR3 is 17 amino acids long. The V and J ends lost 1 base and 0 bases, in that order; junction bases with no gene match: 11. DNA for the CDR3: TGCAGCGTTGAAGGGGACACAACAGGGGTGACTAACTATGGCTACACCTTC. The encoded protein is CSVEGDTTGVTNYGYTF.

This clone was detected only a few times. The V call is TRBV7-3, the J call TRBJ2-3; 10 nucleotides match TRBD2. Germline-derived CDR1 and CDR2 are SGHTA and FQGTGA. V lost 5 bases, J lost 0 bases, and 8 bases stayed unmatched. The CDR3 has 17 residues. CDR3 bases: TGTGCCAGCAGCCCACGGGCTAGCGGGAGTAGCACAGATACGCAGTATTTT. Translating it yields CASSPRASGSSTDTQYF.

The chain couples TRBV9 to TRBJ2-7, with 14 bases fitting TRBD2. Trimming removed 3 bases from V and 4 bases from J; junction bases left unmatched: 3. Looked up from germline, CDR1 is SGDLS and CDR2 is YYNGEE. CDR3 length: 15 residues. CDR3 sequence (DNA): TGTGCCAGCAGCGACGGGACTAGCGGGGGTTACGAGCAGTACTTC. It is translated as CASSDGTSGGYEQYF.

This chain uses TRBV9 with TRBJ1-1; 7 nucleotides agree with TRBD1. Germline V gives CDR1 SGDLS, CDR2 YYNGEE. This CDR3 contains 14 residues. V shed 4 bases, J shed 5 bases, and the junction held 8 bases outside the gene matches. The CDR3 loop is CASSPMTGRTEAFF. The DNA for the CDR3 is TGTGCCAGCAGCCCTATGACAGGGCGGACTGAAGCTTTCTTT. Full variable domain (outside the CDR3, taken from reference TRBV9 and TRBJ1-1): DSGVTQTPKHLITATGQRVTLRCSPRSGDLSVYWYQQSLDQGLQFLIQYYNGEERAKGNILERFSAQQFPDLHSELNLSSLELGDSALYFCASSPMTGRTEAFFGQGTRLTVV.

The chain uses TRBV12-3 or TRBV12-4 and TRBJ1-1, with 7 bases identical to TRBD1. With 7 bases clipped from V and 3 bases from J, the junction kept 5 bases outside the gene matches. The CDR3 has 13 residues. CDR3 loop: CASKVQGYTEAFF. CDR3 DNA: TGTGCCAGCAAAGTACAGGGGTACACTGAAGCTTTCTTT.

This sequence joins TRBV6-5 and TRBJ2-1, with D tentatively TRBD2 (6 bases). Germline CDR1 and CDR2: MNHEY and SVGAGI. The length of the CDR3 is 15 residues. The V and J ends lost 5 bases and 5 bases respectively, with 16 bases between them. The CDR3 DNA reads TGTGCCAGCAGTCTTAGCGGTCTCGGGAACAATGAGCAGTTCTTC. Translation: CASSLSGLGNNEQFF.

This clone occurred a few times. V gene TRBV27 combines with J gene TRBJ2-5; no reliable D call. Per the germline V gene, CDR1 is MNHEY and CDR2 is SMNVEV (reference sequence). V dropped 2 bases and J dropped 1 base, with 11 bases sitting between them. The CDR3 runs 15 residues. CDR3 sequence (DNA): TGTGCCAGCAGTTTAGATGGGCCAAGCCAAGAGACCCAGTACTTC. Its translation: CASSLDGPSQETQYF.

The count of this clone is one. The chain combines TRBV21-1 with TRBJ2-2; the table's D call, TRBD2, was not checked against the DNA. TRBV21-1 corresponds to a pseudogene. This CDR3 is 16 amino acids long. The CDR3 nucleotides are TGTGCCAGCAGCACCCCGGGAACAAGAAGCACCGGGGAGCTGTTTTTT. This codes for CASSTPGTRSTGELFF.

The CDR3 region has the DNA TGTGCCAGTAGTACAGACAGGGACAATGAGCAGTTCTTC. Translated: CASSTDRDNEQFF. This chain links TRBV19 with TRBJ2-1; TRBD1 matches 7 bases. Germline trimming cut 4 bases from V and 5 bases from J; bases unmatched to any gene: 2. The germline CDR1 and CDR2 sequences are LNHDA and SQIVND (reference sequence). The CDR3 is 13 amino acids. Full variable domain (remainder filled in from reference TRBV19 and TRBJ2-1): DGGITQSPKYLFRKEGQNVTLSCEQNLNHDAMYWYRQDPGQGLRLIYYSQIVNDFQKGDIAEGYSVSREKKESFPLTVTSAQKNPTAFYLCASSTDRDNEQFFGPGTRLTVL.

The genes are TRBV24-1 and TRBJ1-5; no definite D call. Germline V gives CDR1 KGHDR, CDR2 SFDVKD. The CDR3 loop spans 15 amino acids. Trimming removed 5 bases at V and 3 bases at J, with 13 bases between. The CDR3 loop is CATSGAGKDNQPQHF. The CDR3 DNA reads as TGTGCCACCAGTGGAGCGGGAAAGGACAATCAGCCCCAGCATTTT.

The count of this clone is one. The J gene is TRBJ2-6, the V gene TRBV4-3; D might be TRBD1 (5 bases). V was pared by 1 base and J by 5 bases, with 9 bases between. Germline V gene data show CDR1 as LGHNA and CDR2 as YSLEER. This CDR3 has 15 residues. For the CDR3, the DNA is TGCGCCAGCAGCCAAGCGTCAGGGCGGGCCAACGTCCTGACTTTC. As protein: CASSQASGRANVLTF.